This T cell receptor beta chain derives from a study of post-analysis software for immune sequencing data. Study details: The patients showed relapsing-remitting, secondary progressive and progressive-relapsing multiple sclerosis courses.

Study-level points and caveats: Under the F measure, samples that were prepared in one batch clustered strongly together. In patients, five TRBV segments were more frequent than in controls, with TRBV5-6, TRBV5-1 and TRBV20-1 among them. Significantly lower normalized Chao1 diversity was seen in multiple sclerosis patients than in controls.

V lost 4 bases and J lost 8, with 11 bases in between. This CDR3 spans 13 amino acids. Germline-derived CDR1 and CDR2 are LGHNA and YNFKEQ. This clonotype was observed a few times. Its antigen is still unknown. The library was made from cDNA and included unique molecular identifiers. A population of roughly 0.85 to 11 million T cells gave rise to about half a million cDNA molecules. TCRdb re-called the PCR reads with MiXCR, one entry per CDR3 protein. The repertoire has 650,000 to 850,000 distinct CDR3 sequences, approximately 50% of them found once; the top ten carry approximately 4.5%. The chain joins TRBV4-2 to TRBJ1-4, with D maybe TRBD1 (6 bases). The sequence was obtained from a girl aged 5-17 years with multiple sclerosis. The specimen was blood. The CDR3 protein is CASSPRTVEKLFF. The DNA of the CDR3 is TGTGCCAGCAGCCCGCGGACAGTAGAAAAACTGTTTTTT.